This T cell receptor (beta chain) was documented in a study of cytomegalovirus exposure and HLA in healthy donors. Notes on the study in general: In an earlier analysis, in some 540 donors, most V segments appeared productive either ~90% or ~30% of the time. The authors judged a highly shared variant cluster likely a sequencing artifact. In vitro testing confirmed a few CMV-associated chains as specific for CMV antigens. When a later analysis was performed, an Asian-associated ancestry cluster reportedly had fewer N-insertions than the roughly 700-donor mean.

This clone has a single count. What it binds is unknown. V gave up 0 bases and J gave up 0 bases, with 7 bases separating them. Germline V gives CDR1 SGHNT, CDR2 YYREEE (reference sequence). The CDR3 loop spans 15 amino acids. PCR was performed using 60 Vbeta and 13 Jbeta primers. Using immunoSEQ multiplex PCR, the repertoire was profiled, and TCRdb retains in-frame clones only, with some absent. The profile covers roughly 160,000 clones, with just under 80% appearing a single time and approximately 1.2% taken by the ten largest. The chain joins TRBV5-4 to TRBJ1-5, with TRBD1 as a possible D gene (5 bases). Sequenced material: PBMCs. This TCR was sampled from a man aged 30 to 39 in good health and CMV-seronegative. CDR3 protein: CASSLGGDSNQPQHF. CDR3 DNA sequence: TGTGCCAGCAGCTTGGGGGGGGATAGCAATCAGCCCCAGCATTTT. Combining the CDR3 with reference TRBV5-4 and TRBJ1-5 gives the whole variable domain ETGVTQSPTHLIKTRGQQVTLRCSSQSGHNTVSWYQQALGQGPQFIFQYYREEENGRGNFPPRFSGLQFPNYSSELNVNALELDDSALYLCASSLGGDSNQPQHFGDGTRLSIL.